This T cell receptor beta chain was sequenced for a study of siplizumab effects on memory and regulatory T cells. Whole-study findings and limits: In roughly 75-95% of proliferating CD4+ or CD8+ clones, a naive or memory phenotype could not be assigned.

Data came from immunoSEQ multiplex PCR; TCRdb stores just in-frame clones and leaves some out. The repertoire holds 75,000 to 100,000 clones, 85% to 95% seen once, with around 1.4% in the top ten. Notes on this clone: Its antigen is not identified.

This clonotype originated in a human donor in good health. The sequencing sample was made of non-Treg CD4+ T cells sorted from blood.

CDR3 nucleotide sequence: TGTGCCATCAGTGTTCAGGAGGTGGGCGAGCAGTTCTTC. It is translated as CAISVQEVGEQFF. The chain recombines TRBV10-3 with TRBJ2-1; TRBD2 is a possible D gene (5 bases). The germline CDR1 and CDR2 sequences are ENHRY and SYGVKD. CDR3 size: 13 residues. The V gene lost 4 bases and the J gene lost 10 bases, with 14 bases spanning the gap.